This record concerns one T cell receptor (beta chain) sequence. Its antigen is not known. Trimming took off 0 bases at V and 4 bases at J, with 4 bases between the two ends. This CDR3 has 12 amino acids. Germline V CDR1 and CDR2: SQVTM, ANQGSEA. These data belong to a study of Graves' ophthalmopathy and Graves' hyperthyroidism. Study-level background: Investigators collected peripheral blood at initial diagnosis, before any treatment was given.

RNA transcripts yielded amplified TCR beta CDR3 regions. HTBI primers primed a first-round RT-PCR, and a second-round multiplex PCR followed. Using its own MiXCR run on the multiplex PCR reads, TCRdb lists one record per CDR3 protein. The data hold 600,000 to 700,000 distinct CDR3 sequences, with about 38% observed a single time. Study outcomes and limitations: Researchers report that a 13-signature model separated ophthalmopathy from stable hyperthyroidism, posting about 90% sensitivity and roughly 83% specificity. Appearing in blood as well were most expanded thyroid clonotypes above 0.001 frequency.

The sequence was collected from an adult man with Graves' ophthalmopathy. The J gene is TRBJ2-1, the V gene TRBV29-1; D not certain. The source material was peripheral blood. CDR3 amino acids: CSVEDRYNEQFF. The CDR3 DNA reads as TGCAGCGTTGAAGACAGGTACAATGAGCAGTTCTTC.